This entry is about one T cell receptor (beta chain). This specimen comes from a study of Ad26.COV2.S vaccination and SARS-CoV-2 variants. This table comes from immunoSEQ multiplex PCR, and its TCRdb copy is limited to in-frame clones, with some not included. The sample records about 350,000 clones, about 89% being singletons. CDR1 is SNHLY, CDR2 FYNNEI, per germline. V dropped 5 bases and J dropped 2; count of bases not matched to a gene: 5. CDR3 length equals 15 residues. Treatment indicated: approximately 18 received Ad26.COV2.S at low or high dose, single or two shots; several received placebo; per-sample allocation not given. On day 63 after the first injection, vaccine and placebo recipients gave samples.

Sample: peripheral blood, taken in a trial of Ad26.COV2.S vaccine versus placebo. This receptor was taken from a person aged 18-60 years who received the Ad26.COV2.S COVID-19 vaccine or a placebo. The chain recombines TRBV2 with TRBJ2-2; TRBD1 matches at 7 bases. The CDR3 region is CASSPTGANTGELFF. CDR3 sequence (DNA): TGTGCCAGCAGTCCTACAGGGGCAAACACCGGGGAGCTGTTTTTT. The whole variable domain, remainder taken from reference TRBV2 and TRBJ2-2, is EPEVTQTPSHQVTQMGQEVILRCVPISNHLYFYWYRQILGQKVEFLVSFYNNEISEKSEIFDDQFSVERPDGSNFTLKIRSTKLEDSAMYFCASSPTGANTGELFFGEGSRLTVL.